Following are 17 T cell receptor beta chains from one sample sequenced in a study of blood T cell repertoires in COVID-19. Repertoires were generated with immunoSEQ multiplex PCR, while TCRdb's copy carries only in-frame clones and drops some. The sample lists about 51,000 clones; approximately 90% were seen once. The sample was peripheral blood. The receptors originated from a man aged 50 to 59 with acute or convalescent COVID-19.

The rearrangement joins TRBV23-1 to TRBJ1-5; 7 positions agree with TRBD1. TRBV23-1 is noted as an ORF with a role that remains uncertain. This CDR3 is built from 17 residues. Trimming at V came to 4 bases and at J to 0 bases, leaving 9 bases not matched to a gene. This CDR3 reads CASSLRGLGGSNQPQHF. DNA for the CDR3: TGCGCCAGCAGTCTAAGGGGGCTTGGAGGTAGCAATCAGCCCCAGCATTTT.

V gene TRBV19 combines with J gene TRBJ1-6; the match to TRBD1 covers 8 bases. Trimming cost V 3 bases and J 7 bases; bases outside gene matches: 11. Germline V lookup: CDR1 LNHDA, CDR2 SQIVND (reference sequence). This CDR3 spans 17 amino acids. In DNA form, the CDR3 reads TGTGCCAGTAGTATTGATGCAGGGACAGGCTCAAATTCACCCCTCCACTTT. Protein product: CASSIDAGTGSNSPLHF.

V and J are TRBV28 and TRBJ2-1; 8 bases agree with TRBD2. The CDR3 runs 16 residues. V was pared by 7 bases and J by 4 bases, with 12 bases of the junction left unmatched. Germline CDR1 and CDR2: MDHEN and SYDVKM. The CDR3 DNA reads TGTGCCAGCACCCCTCTCATAGCGGGGACATACAATGAGCAGTTCTTC. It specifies CASTPLIAGTYNEQFF.

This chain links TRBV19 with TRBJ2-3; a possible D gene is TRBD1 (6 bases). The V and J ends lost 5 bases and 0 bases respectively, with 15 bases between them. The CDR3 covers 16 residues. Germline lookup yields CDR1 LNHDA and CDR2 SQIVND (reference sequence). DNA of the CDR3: TGTGCCAGTAGTCTCCGAGGGGGAAGTAGCACAGATACGCAGTATTTT. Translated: CASSLRGGSSTDTQYF.

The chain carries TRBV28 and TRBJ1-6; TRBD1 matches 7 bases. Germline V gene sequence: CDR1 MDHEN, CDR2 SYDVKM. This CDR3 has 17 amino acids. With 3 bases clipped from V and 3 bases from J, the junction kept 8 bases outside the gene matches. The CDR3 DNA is TGTGCCAGCAGTTTGGCTGGGACAGTCATCTATAATTCACCCCTCCACTTT. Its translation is CASSLAGTVIYNSPLHF.

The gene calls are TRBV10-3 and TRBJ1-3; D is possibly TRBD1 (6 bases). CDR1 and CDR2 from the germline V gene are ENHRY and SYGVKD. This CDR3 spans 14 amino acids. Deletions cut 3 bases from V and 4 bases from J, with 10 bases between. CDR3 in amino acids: CAISETGMGNTIYF. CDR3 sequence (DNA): TGTGCCATCAGTGAAACAGGGATGGGAAACACCATATATTTT.

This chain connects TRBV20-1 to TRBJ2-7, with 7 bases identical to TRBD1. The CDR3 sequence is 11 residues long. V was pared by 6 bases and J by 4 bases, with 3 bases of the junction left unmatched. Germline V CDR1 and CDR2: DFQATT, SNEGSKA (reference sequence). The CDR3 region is CSAGTVYEQYF. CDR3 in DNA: TGCAGTGCGGGGACAGTATACGAGCAGTACTTC.

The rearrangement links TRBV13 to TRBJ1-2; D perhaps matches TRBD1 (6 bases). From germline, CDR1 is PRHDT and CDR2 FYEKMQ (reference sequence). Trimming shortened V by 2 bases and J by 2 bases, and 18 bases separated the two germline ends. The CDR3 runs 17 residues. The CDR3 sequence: CASSLRRGAQINYGYTF. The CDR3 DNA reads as TGTGCCAGCAGCTTACGGCGGGGGGCTCAGATCAACTATGGCTACACCTTC.

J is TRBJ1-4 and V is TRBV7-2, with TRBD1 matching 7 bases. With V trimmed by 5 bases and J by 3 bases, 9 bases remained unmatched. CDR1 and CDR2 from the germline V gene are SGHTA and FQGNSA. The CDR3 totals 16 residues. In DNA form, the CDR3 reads TGTGCCAGCAGCAAAACCTACAGGGGCCCTAATGAAAAACTGTTTTTT. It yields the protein CASSKTYRGPNEKLFF.

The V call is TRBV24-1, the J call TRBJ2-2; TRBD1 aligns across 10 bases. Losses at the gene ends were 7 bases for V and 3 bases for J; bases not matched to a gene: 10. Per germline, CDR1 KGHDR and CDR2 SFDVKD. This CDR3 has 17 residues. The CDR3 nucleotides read TGTGCCACCAGCCCCGTTCCGGGACAGGGGTACACCGGGGAGCTGTTTTTT. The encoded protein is CATSPVPGQGYTGELFF.

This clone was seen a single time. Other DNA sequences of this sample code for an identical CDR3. The CDR3 region is CASSYEEANTEAFF. In nucleotides, the CDR3 is TGTGCCAGCAGTTACGAGGAGGCGAACACTGAAGCTTTCTTT. The chain combines TRBV6-6 with TRBJ1-1; D gene unclear. Germline V gene sequence: CDR1 MNHNY, CDR2 SVGAGI (reference sequence). The CDR3 totals 14 residues. Trimming removed 2 bases from V and 1 base from J, with 8 bases in between.

The CDR3 DNA is TGTGCCACCCTGAGTGGGGCGGCCGCCGAAGCTTTCTTT. This gives the protein CATLSGAAAEAFF. The V call is TRBV10-3, the J call TRBJ1-1, with TRBD1 as a possible D gene (5 bases). V lost 10 bases to trimming and J lost 8 bases, with 20 bases between them. This CDR3 region has 13 residues. Per the germline V gene, CDR1 is ENHRY and CDR2 is SYGVKD.

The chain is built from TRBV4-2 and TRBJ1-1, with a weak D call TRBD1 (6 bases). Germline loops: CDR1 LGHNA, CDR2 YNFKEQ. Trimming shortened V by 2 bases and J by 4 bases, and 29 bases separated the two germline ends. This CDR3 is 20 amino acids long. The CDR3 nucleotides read TGTGCCAGCAGCCAAAGAAGGGCGGGGGGGGCTGTCCAACCTGCCACTGAAGCTTTCTTT. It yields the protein CASSQRRAGGAVQPATEAFF.

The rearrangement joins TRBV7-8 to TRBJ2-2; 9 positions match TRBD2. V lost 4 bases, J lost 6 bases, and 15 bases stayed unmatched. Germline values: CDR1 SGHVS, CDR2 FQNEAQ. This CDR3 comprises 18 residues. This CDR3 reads CASSWGGTASGVSGELFF. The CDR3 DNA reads TGTGCCAGCAGCTGGGGGGGTACGGCTAGCGGGGTCTCCGGGGAGCTGTTTTTT.

The CDR3 loop reads CASSALVRREIYGYTF. The CDR3 bases are TGTGCCAGCAGTGCCTTAGTTCGGAGGGAGATCTATGGCTACACCTTC. This rearrangement joins TRBV27 to TRBJ1-2; D remains ambiguous. Deletions cut 5 bases from V and 4 bases from J, with 20 bases between. CDR1 is MNHEY and CDR2 is SMNVEV in the germline V gene (reference sequence). The CDR3 length is 16 residues.

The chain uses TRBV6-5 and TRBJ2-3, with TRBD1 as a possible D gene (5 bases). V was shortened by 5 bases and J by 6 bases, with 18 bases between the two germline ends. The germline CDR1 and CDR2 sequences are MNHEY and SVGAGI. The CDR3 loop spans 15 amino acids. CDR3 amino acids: CASSQTGTWLDTQYF. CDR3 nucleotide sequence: TGTGCCAGCAGTCAAACAGGTACATGGTTGGATACGCAGTATTTT.

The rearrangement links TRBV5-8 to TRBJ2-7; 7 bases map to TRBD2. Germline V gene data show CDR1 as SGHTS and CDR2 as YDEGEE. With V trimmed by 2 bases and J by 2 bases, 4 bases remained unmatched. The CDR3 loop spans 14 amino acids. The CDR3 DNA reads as TGTGCCAGCAGCTTCTCTAGCGGAGCCTACGAGCAGTACTTC. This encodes CASSFSSGAYEQYF.